The present T cell receptor (beta chain) was sequenced within a study of blood T cell repertoires in COVID-19. Generated by immunoSEQ multiplex PCR, the TCRdb table keeps only in-frame clones and is missing some. This sample has roughly 290,000 clones, with 80% to 90% found just once. CDR1 MNHEY and CDR2 SVGAGI come from the germline V gene. Trimming left V 7 bases short and J 1 base short, with 7 bases between. The CDR3 is made up of 12 amino acids. This chain joins TRBV6-5 and TRBJ1-1, with D possibly being TRBD1 (5 bases). Sequencing was performed on PBMCs or T cells enriched from blood (not recorded which). This receptor was taken from a woman in her twenties or thirties who had recovered from COVID-19. The DNA for the CDR3 is TGTGCCAGCACGCAGGGGAACACTGAAGCTTTCTTT. Amino acid sequence: CASTQGNTEAFF.